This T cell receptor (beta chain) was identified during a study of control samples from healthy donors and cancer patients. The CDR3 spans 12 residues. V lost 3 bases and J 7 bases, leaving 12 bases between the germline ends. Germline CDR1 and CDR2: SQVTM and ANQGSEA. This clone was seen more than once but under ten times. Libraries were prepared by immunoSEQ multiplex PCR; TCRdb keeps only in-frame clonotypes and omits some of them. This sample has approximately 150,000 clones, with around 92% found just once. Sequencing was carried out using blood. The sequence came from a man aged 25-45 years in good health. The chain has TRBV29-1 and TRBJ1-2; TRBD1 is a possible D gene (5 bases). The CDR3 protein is CSVERDRSGYTF. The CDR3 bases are TGCAGCGTTGAGAGGGACCGGTCTGGCTACACCTTC.